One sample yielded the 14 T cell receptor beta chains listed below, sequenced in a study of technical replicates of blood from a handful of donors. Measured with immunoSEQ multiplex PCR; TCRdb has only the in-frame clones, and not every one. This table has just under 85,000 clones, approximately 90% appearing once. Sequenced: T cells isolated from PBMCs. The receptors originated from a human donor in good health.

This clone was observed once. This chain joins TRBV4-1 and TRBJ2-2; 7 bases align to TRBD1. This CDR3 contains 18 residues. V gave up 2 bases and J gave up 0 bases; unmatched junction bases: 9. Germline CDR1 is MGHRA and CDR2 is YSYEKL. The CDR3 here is CASSQPPTGRPNTGELFF. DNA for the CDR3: TGCGCCAGCAGCCAACCACCGACAGGGAGACCGAACACCGGGGAGCTGTTTTTT.

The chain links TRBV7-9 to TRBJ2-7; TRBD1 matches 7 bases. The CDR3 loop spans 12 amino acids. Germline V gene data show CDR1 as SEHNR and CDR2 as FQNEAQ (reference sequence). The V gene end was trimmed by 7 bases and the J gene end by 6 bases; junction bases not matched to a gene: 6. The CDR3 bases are TGTGCCAGCAACCCCGGGACAGTCGAGCAGTACTTC. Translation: CASNPGTVEQYF.

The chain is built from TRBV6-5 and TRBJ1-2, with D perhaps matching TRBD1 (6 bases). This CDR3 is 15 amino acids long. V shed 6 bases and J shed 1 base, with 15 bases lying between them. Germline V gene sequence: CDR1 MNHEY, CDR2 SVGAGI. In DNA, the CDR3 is TGTGCCAGCAGGCGAGGGGGAATACTTAACTATGGCTACACCTTC. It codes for CASRRGGILNYGYTF.

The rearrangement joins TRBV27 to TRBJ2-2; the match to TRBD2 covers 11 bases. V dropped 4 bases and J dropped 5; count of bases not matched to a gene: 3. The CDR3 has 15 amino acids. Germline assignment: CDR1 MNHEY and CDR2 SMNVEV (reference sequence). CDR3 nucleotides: TGTGCCAGCAGTTCCGGGACTAGCGGAACCGGGGAGCTGTTTTTT. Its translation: CASSSGTSGTGELFF.

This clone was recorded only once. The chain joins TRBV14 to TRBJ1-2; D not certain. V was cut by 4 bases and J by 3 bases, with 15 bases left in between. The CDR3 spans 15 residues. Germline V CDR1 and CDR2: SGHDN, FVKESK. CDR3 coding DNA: TGTGCCAGCAGCCCGACTACCGGGAGTGACTATGGCTACACCTTC. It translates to CASSPTTGSDYGYTF.

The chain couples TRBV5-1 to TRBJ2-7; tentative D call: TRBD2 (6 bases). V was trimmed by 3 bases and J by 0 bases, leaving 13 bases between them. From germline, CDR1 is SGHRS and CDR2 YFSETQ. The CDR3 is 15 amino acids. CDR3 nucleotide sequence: TGCGCCAGCAGCTATTATAGCGGTCCCTCCTACGAGCAGTACTTC. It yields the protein CASSYYSGPSYEQYF.

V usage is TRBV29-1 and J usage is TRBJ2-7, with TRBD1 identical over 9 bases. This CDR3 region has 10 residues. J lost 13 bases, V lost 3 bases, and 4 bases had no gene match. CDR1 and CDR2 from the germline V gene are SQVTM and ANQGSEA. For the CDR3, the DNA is TGCAGCGTTGAGTGGGACAGGGAATACTTC. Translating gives CSVEWDREYF.

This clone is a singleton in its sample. The CDR3 loop reads CASSRAGTNQAFF. DNA for the CDR3: TGTGCCAGCAGCAGGGCCGGGACAAACCAAGCTTTCTTT. The chain has TRBV5-4 and TRBJ1-1, with D tentatively TRBD1 (6 bases). Per germline, CDR1 SGHNT and CDR2 YYREEE (reference sequence). Trimming left V 4 bases short and J 9 bases short, with 16 bases between. CDR3 length: 13 amino acids.

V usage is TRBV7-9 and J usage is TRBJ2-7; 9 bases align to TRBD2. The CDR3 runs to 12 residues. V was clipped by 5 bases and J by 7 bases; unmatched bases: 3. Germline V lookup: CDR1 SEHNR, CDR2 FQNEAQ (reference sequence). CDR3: CASSPLAGEQYF. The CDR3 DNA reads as TGTGCCAGCAGCCCTCTAGCGGGAGAGCAGTACTTC.

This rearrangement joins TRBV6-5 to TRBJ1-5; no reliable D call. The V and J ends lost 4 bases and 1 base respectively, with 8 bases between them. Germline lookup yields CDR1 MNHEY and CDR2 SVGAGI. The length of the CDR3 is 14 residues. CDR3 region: CASSSDNSNQPQHF. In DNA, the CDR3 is TGTGCCAGCAGTTCCGACAACAGCAATCAGCCCCAGCATTTT.

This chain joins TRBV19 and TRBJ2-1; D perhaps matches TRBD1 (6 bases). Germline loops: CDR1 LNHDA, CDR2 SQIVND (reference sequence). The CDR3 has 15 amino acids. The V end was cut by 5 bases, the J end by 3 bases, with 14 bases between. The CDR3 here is CASSELYRDYNEQFF. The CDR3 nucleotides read TGTGCCAGTAGTGAATTGTACAGGGACTACAATGAGCAGTTCTTC.

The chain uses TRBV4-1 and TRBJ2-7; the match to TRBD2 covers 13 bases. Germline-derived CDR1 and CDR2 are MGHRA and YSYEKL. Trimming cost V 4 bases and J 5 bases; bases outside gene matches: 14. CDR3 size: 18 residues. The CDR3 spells CASSPDGGRLAGGNEQYF. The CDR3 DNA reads TGCGCCAGCAGCCCGGACGGAGGGCGACTAGCGGGAGGTAACGAGCAGTACTTC.

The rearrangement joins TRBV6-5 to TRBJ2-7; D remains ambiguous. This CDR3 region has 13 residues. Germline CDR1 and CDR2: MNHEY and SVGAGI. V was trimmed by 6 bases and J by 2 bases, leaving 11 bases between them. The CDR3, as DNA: TGTGCCAGCAGCAGGATGGATGCCTACGAGCAGTACTTC. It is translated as CASSRMDAYEQYF.

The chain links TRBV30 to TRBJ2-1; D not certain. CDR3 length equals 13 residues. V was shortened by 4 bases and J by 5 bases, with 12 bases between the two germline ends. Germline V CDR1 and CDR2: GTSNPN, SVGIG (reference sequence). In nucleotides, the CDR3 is TGTGCCTGGATCCACAATCCCGACAATGAGCAGTTCTTC. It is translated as CAWIHNPDNEQFF.